This T cell receptor beta chain was documented in a study of identical twins. This clonotype occurred many times. TCRdb recomputed calls from the 5' RACE reads with MiXCR, one row per CDR3 protein. The top ten hold 7% to 10% of the sample, which has 150,000 or so distinct CDR3 sequences, roughly 3.3% seen once. Sequencing used memory T cells sorted from blood. This TCR was sampled from a man younger than 35 in good health.

The CDR3 sequence: CASSLDSLSNQPQHF. CDR3 DNA sequence: TGTGCCAGCAGTCTCGACAGCTTGAGCAATCAGCCCCAGCATTTT. The gene calls are TRBV6-5 and TRBJ1-5, with a possible D match to TRBD1 (5 bases). CDR1 is MNHEY, CDR2 SVGAGI, per germline. The CDR3 sequence is 15 residues long. V was shortened by 5 bases and J by 1 base, with 12 bases between the two germline ends.